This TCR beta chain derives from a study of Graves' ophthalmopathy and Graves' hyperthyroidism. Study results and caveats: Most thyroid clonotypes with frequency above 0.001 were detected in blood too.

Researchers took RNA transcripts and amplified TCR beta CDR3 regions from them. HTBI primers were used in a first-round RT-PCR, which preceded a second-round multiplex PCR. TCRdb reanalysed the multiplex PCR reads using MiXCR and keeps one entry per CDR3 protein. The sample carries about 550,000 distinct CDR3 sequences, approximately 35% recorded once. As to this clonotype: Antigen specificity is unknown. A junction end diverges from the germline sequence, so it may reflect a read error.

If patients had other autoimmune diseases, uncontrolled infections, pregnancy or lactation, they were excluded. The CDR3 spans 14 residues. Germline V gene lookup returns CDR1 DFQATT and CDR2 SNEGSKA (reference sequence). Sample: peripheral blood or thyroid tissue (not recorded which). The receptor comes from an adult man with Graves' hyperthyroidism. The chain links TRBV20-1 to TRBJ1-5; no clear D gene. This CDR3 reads CSASISYSNQPRHF. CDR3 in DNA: TGCAGTGCTAGTATTAGTTATAGCAATCAGCCCCGGCATTTT.